This T cell receptor (beta chain) was identified during a study of beta chain features in type 1 diabetes. Study results and caveats: Shorter TCRB CDR3s, moderately but significantly so, marked every one of the four CD4+ subsets in Type 1 diabetes patients. TCRB rearrangement may or may not be influenced by HLA type; here this remained unresolved.

cDNA synthesis used the whole RNA isolate, giving expressed TCRB sequences. This table comes from immunoSEQ multiplex PCR, and its TCRdb copy is limited to in-frame clones, with some not included. Among approximately 280,000 clones listed, approximately 16% were seen once. The CDR3 length is 15 residues. With 2 bases clipped from V and 4 bases from J, the junction kept 6 bases outside the gene matches. Germline assignment: CDR1 SGHRS and CDR2 YFSETQ. This clone occurred a few times. Its antigen remains unknown. A CD45RO/CCR7/CD25/CD127/CD95/CD27 panel sorted naive, central memory, regulatory and stem cell-like memory CD4+ cells.

The chain has TRBV5-1 and TRBJ2-5; 9 bases fit TRBD2. Sequenced material: naive CD4+ T cells from blood. The sequence came from a man between 18 and 35 years old with type 1 diabetes. The CDR3 region has the DNA TGCGCCAGCAGCTTAGGTAGCGGGAGAGGAGAGACCCAGTACTTC. Amino acid sequence: CASSLGSGRGETQYF. Full variable domain (remainder filled in from reference TRBV5-1 and TRBJ2-5): KAGVTQTPRYLIKTRGQQVTLSCSPISGHRSVSWYQQTPGQGLQFLFEYFSETQRNKGNFPGRFSGRQFSNSRSEMNVSTLELGDSALYLCASSLGSGRGETQYFGPGTRLLVL.